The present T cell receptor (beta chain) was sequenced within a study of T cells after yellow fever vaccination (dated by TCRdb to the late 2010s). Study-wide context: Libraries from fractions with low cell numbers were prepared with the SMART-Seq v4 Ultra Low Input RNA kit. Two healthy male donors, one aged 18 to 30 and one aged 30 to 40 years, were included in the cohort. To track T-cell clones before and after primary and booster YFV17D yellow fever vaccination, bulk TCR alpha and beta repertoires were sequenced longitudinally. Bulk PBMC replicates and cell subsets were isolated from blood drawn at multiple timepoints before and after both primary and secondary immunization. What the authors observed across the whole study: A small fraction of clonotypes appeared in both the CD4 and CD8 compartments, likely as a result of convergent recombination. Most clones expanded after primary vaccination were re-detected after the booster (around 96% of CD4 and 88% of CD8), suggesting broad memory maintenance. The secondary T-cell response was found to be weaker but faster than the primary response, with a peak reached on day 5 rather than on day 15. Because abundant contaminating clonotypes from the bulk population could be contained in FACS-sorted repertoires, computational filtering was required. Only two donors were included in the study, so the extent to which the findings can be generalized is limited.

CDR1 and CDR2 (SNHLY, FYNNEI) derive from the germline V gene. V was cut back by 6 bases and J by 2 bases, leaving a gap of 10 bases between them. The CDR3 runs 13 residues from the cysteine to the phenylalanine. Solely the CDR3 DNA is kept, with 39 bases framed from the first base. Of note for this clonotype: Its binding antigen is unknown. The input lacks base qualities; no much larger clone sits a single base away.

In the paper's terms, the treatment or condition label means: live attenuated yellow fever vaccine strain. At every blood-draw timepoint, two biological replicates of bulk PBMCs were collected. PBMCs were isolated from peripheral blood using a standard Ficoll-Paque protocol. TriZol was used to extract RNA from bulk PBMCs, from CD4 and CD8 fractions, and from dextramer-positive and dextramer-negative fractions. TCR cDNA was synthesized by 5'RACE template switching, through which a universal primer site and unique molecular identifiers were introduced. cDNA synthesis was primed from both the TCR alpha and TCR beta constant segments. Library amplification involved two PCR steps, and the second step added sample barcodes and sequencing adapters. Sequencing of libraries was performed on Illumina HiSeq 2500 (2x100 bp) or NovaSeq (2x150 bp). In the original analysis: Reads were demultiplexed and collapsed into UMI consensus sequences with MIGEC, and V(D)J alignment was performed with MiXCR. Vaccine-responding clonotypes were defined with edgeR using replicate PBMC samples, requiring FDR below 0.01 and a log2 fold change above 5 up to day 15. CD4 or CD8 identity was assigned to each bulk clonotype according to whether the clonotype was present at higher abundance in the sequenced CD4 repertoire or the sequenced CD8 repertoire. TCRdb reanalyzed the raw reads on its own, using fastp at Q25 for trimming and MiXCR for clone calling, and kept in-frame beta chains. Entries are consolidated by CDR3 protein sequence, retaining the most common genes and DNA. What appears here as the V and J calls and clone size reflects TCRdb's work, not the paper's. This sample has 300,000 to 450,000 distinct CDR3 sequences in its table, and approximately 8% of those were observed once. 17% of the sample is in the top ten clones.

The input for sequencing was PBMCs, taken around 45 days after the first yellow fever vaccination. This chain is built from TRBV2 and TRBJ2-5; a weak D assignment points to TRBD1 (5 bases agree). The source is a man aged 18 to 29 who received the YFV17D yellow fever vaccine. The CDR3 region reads CASRGPQQETQYF. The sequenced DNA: TGTGCCAGCAGGGGGCCGCAGCAAGAGACCCAGTACTTC.